This T cell receptor beta chain was obtained from a study of T cell responses to AZD1222 COVID-19 vaccine. Concerning this clone itself: Its matching antigen is unknown.

Second doses at about 4 or about 12 weeks were pooled. Findings and limits, study-wide: In a largely white British group with more females than males, clonal diversity was possibly underestimated. CD4 TCRs associated with vaccination spanned spike, dominating at 160-218 and 743-854. Without day 14 samples, only post-peak T cell repertoires were studied.

This table comes from immunoSEQ multiplex PCR, and its TCRdb copy is limited to in-frame clones, with some not included. The table shows some 80,000 clones, with 90% occurring only once. This TCR was recovered from an adult who received the AZD1222 COVID-19 vaccine. The sample here was peripheral blood, taken 28 days after the second AZD1222 dose.

The CDR3 DNA is TGTGCCACCGCGGGACAGCTGAACACTGAAGCTTTCTTT. This translates into CATAGQLNTEAFF. The V call is TRBV19, the J call TRBJ1-1; 7 nucleotides align to TRBD1. The junction had 5 bases not matched to a gene; V was cut back by 10 bases and J by 0 bases. The CDR3 has 13 residues. CDR1 is LNHDA, CDR2 SQIVND, per germline (reference sequence).